A single sample is the source of the 7 T cell receptor beta chains below, sequenced in a study of control samples from healthy donors and cancer patients. Clones were sequenced by immunoSEQ multiplex PCR, and TCRdb holds only the in-frame ones, with some missing. The sample carries some 45,000 clones, approximately 90% recorded once. The sequencing sample was made of PBMCs. Receptors originate from a middle-aged woman with head and neck cancer.

This chain uses TRBV6-2 or TRBV6-3 with TRBJ1-2; D is possibly TRBD1 (5 bases). The V and J ends lost 0 bases and 8 bases respectively, with 13 bases between them. The CDR3 runs 14 residues. Germline V gene sequence: CDR1 MNHEY, CDR2 SVGEGT. The CDR3 protein is CASSYSARENGYTF. DNA of the CDR3: TGTGCCAGCAGTTACTCGGCCAGGGAGAACGGCTACACCTTC.

This clone was recorded once. V and J are TRBV5-1 and TRBJ1-1; possibly TRBD1 for D (5 bases). This CDR3 region has 13 residues. Germline loops: CDR1 SGHRS, CDR2 YFSETQ. Between the trimmed V and J ends, which lost 6 bases and 3 bases, there was a span of 12 bases. The CDR3 protein is CASIGGKDTEAFF. As DNA, the CDR3 is TGCGCCAGCATTGGGGGGAAGGACACTGAAGCTTTCTTT. The complete variable domain, with remaining parts taken from reference TRBV5-1 and TRBJ1-1, reads KAGVTQTPRYLIKTRGQQVTLSCSPISGHRSVSWYQQTPGQGLQFLFEYFSETQRNKGNFPGRFSGRQFSNSRSEMNVSTLELGDSALYLCASIGGKDTEAFFGQGTRLTVV.

This clone was found a few times. CDR3 DNA sequence: TGTGCCAGCAGTGACACTAGCGGGGGGGCTAATGAGCAGTTCTTC. Translation gives CASSDTSGGANEQFF. The V gene is TRBV6-4, the J gene TRBJ2-1; TRBD2 aligns across 13 bases. The germline CDR1 and CDR2 sequences are MRHNA and SNTAGT. The CDR3 length is 15 residues. Trimming took 2 bases from V and 7 from J; bases not matched to a gene: 2.

This chain joins TRBV5-6 and TRBJ2-1, with D possibly being TRBD2 (5 bases). V dropped 0 bases and J dropped 3 bases, with 10 bases sitting between them. CDR3 length: 15 residues. In germline, CDR1 is SGHDT, CDR2 YYEEEE. CDR3 sequence reads: CASSLASSFYNEQFF. DNA of the CDR3: TGTGCCAGCAGCTTGGCTAGCTCTTTCTACAATGAGCAGTTCTTC.

The chain is built from TRBV11-2 and TRBJ2-3; D is unresolved. Trimming cost V 1 base and J 5 bases, with 4 bases left between them. This CDR3 comprises 12 residues. Germline V CDR1 and CDR2: SGHAT, FQNNGV. This CDR3 reads CASSLAKDTQYF. Written as DNA, the CDR3 is TGTGCCAGCAGCTTAGCTAAAGATACGCAGTATTTT.

This CDR3 reads CASSRDFSYEQYF. The DNA of the CDR3 is TGTGCCAGCAGCCGGGACTTTTCCTACGAGCAGTACTTC. The V gene is TRBV21-1, the J gene TRBJ2-7; the table's D call, TRBD2, has no DNA check behind it. TRBV21-1 is classified as a pseudogene. The CDR3 covers 13 residues.

The chain joins TRBV25-1 to TRBJ2-5, with 12 bases matching TRBD2. Trimming took 4 bases from V and 7 from J; bases not matched to a gene: 10. The CDR3 is 16 amino acids. Germline V gives CDR1 MGHDK, CDR2 SYGVNS. CDR3 sequence: CASSATSGGPRGTQYF. The CDR3 coding sequence is TGTGCCAGCAGTGCGACTAGCGGGGGACCAAGAGGGACCCAGTACTTC.